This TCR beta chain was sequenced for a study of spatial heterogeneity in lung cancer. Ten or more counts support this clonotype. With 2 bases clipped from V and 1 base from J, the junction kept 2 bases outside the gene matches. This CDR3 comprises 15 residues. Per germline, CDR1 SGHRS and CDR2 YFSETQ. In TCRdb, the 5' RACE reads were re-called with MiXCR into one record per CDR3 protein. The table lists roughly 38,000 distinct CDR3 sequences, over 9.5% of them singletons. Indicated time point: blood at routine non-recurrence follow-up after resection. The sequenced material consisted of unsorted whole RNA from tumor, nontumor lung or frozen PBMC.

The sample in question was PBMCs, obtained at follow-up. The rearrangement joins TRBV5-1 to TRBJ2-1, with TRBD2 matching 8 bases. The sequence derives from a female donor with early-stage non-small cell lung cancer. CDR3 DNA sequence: TGCGCCAGCAGCTTAGCGGGGGTATCCTACAATGAGCAGTTCTTC. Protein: CASSLAGVSYNEQFF.